This passage covers 17 T cell receptor beta chains from one sample sequenced in a study of regulatory T cells in long-lasting Graves disease. Time point denoted: persistent/refractory GD, antithyroid drugs over 5 years with positive TRAb. Construction of the TCR library relied on RNA isolated from PBMCs. Building of the TCR beta libraries involved iRepertoire HTBI primers and Arm-PCR of CDR3 regions. MiXCR, run by TCRdb on the multiplex PCR reads, gives a single entry per CDR3 protein. Among about 470,000 distinct CDR3 sequences listed, less than 25% were seen once. Sequenced here: peripheral blood mononuclear cells (PBMCs), sampled when the disease was refractory, from a patient treated with antithyroid drugs. These receptors were obtained from a female donor with Graves disease.

Many counts were recorded for this clonotype. This chain connects TRBV12-3 or TRBV12-4 to TRBJ2-5, with D perhaps matching TRBD1 or TRBD2 (5 bases each). V gave up 2 bases and J gave up 5 bases, with 12 bases separating them. The length of the CDR3 is 14 residues. As DNA, the CDR3 is TGTGCCAGCAGTTTATCGGGGCAGGCCGAGACCCAGTACTTC. Protein product: CASSLSGQAETQYF.

This clonotype was seen a handful of times. V and J are TRBV28 and TRBJ1-5, with TRBD1 matching over 7 bases. Germline V CDR1 and CDR2: MDHEN, SYDVKM. Trimming at V came to 8 bases and at J to 6 bases, leaving 10 bases not matched to a gene. This CDR3 comprises 14 residues. CDR3: CASGGTVGGQPQHF. The CDR3 DNA reads TGTGCCAGCGGTGGGACAGTCGGCGGTCAGCCCCAGCATTTT.

This clonotype was seen more than once but under ten times. This chain uses TRBV10-3 with TRBJ1-2, with 7 bases fitting TRBD1. V trimming: 3 bases; J trimming: 5 bases; junction bases outside the gene matches: 6. The CDR3 runs to 14 residues. Germline CDR1 ENHRY, CDR2 SYGVKD. CDR3 loop: CAISDPGGEYGYTF. CDR3 coding DNA: TGTGCCATCAGTGACCCAGGGGGGGAATATGGCTACACCTTC.

The gene calls are TRBV7-6 and TRBJ2-7; possible D gene TRBD1, 6 bases. The length of the CDR3 is 16 residues. V was trimmed by 0 bases and J by 3 bases, leaving 15 bases between them. Per the germline V gene, CDR1 is SGHVS and CDR2 is FNYEAQ. The CDR3 protein is CASSLAVQDSNYEQYF. The DNA for the CDR3 is TGTGCCAGCAGCTTAGCCGTACAGGACAGTAACTACGAGCAGTACTTC. Supplemented by reference TRBV7-6 and TRBJ2-7, the full variable domain reads GAGVSQSPRYKVTKRGQDVALRCDPISGHVSLYWYRQALGQGPEFLTYFNYEAQQDKSGLPNDRFSAERPEGSISTLTIQRTEQRDSAMYRCASSLAVQDSNYEQYFGPGTRLTVT.

This sequence joins TRBV25-1 and TRBJ2-7; no reliable D call. This CDR3 is 8 amino acids long. V gave up 6 bases and J gave up 7 bases, with 1 base separating them. Germline assignment: CDR1 MGHDK and CDR2 SYGVNS. CDR3 nucleotides: TGTGCCAGCAGAGAGCAGTACTTC. It translates to CASREQYF.

There are many counts of this clonotype. This sequence joins TRBV9 and TRBJ1-2, with a weak D call TRBD1 (5 bases). Germline V gene lookup returns CDR1 SGDLS and CDR2 YYNGEE. There are 13 residues in the CDR3. The V end was cut by 0 bases, the J end by 7 bases, with 10 bases between. CDR3 region: CASSVGPGSGYTF. CDR3 coding DNA: TGTGCCAGCAGCGTAGGCCCAGGGAGTGGCTACACCTTC.

There are a few counts of this clonotype. J is TRBJ1-1 and V is TRBV4-2, with D possibly TRBD1 on 5 matching bases. Germline V gene data show CDR1 as LGHNA and CDR2 as YNFKEQ. V was trimmed by 1 base and J by 2 bases, leaving 8 bases between them. The CDR3 sequence is 14 residues long. CDR3 in DNA: TGTGCCAGCAGCCAAGGAGACAGAAACACTGAAGCTTTCTTT. Translated: CASSQGDRNTEAFF.

This clonotype was seen a handful of times. This sequence may be a read error, since a much larger clone differs from it by one base. The chain links TRBV10-3 to TRBJ2-7, with 7 bases lining up with TRBD1. This CDR3 comprises 12 residues. J was trimmed by 2 bases and V by 6 bases; bases with no gene match: 1. Per the germline V gene, CDR1 is ENHRY and CDR2 is SYGVKD. CDR3 nucleotide sequence: TGTGCCATCAGCCAGGGGGCCTACGAGCAGTACTTC. It is translated as CAISQGAYEQYF.

This chain connects TRBV12-3 or TRBV12-4 to TRBJ1-2; D not certain. The V end was cut by 4 bases, the J end by 5 bases, with 14 bases between. The CDR3 totals 14 residues. CDR3: CASSSGSTYYGYTF. CDR3 sequence (DNA): TGTGCCAGCAGTTCCGGATCAACCTATTATGGCTACACCTTC.

The rearrangement links TRBV20-1 to TRBJ2-7; D is perhaps TRBD2 (5 bases). V dropped 0 bases and J dropped 0 bases, with 9 bases sitting between them. This CDR3 is built from 14 residues. Germline V lookup: CDR1 DFQATT, CDR2 SNEGSKA (reference sequence). The CDR3 nucleotides are TGCAGTGCTAGAGATAGCGTTTTCTCCTACGAGCAGTACTTC. This sequence encodes CSARDSVFSYEQYF.

This clonotype has at least ten counts. The V call is TRBV20-1, the J call TRBJ1-1; no firm D call. Trimming stripped 0 bases from V and 5 bases from J, with 13 bases between. The length of the CDR3 is 14 residues. CDR1 is DFQATT, CDR2 SNEGSKA, per germline (reference sequence). CDR3 loop: CSARDPVSRTEAFF. The CDR3 region has the DNA TGCAGTGCTAGAGATCCCGTCTCTCGGACTGAAGCTTTCTTT.

The V gene is TRBV5-1, the J gene TRBJ1-6; D may be TRBD1 (6 bases). V was trimmed by 4 bases and J by 7 bases, leaving 15 bases between them. Germline V gene lookup returns CDR1 SGHRS and CDR2 YFSETQ. There are 15 residues in the CDR3. CDR3: CASSLAGDLNSPLHF. CDR3 bases: TGCGCCAGCAGCCTAGCAGGGGATTTGAATTCACCCCTCCACTTT.

A word on this clonotype: A read error may explain this, as a much larger clone is one base away. V is TRBV30 and J is TRBJ2-5, with D possibly being TRBD1 or TRBD2 (6 bases each). Trimming left V 1 base short and J 1 base short, with 16 bases between. This CDR3 region has 16 residues. Germline CDR1 GTSNPN, CDR2 SVGIG (reference sequence). The CDR3 bases are TGTGCCTGGAGTGGGGGGGCTTGGGCGACCCAAGAGACCCAGTACTTC. It translates to CAWSGGAWATQETQYF.

This clonotype has at least ten counts. The J gene is TRBJ1-1, the V gene TRBV27, with D perhaps matching TRBD1 (5 bases). Germline assignment: CDR1 MNHEY and CDR2 SMNVEV (reference sequence). Trimming left V 3 bases short and J 7 bases short, with 18 bases between. The length of the CDR3 is 15 residues. The CDR3, as DNA: TGTGCCAGCAGTTTGGGGCCCAATCTGATGGATGAAGCTTTCTTT. It is translated as CASSLGPNLMDEAFF.

This chain uses TRBV6-1 with TRBJ2-7; the match to TRBD2 covers 13 bases. This CDR3 spans 17 amino acids. Trimming cost V 6 bases and J 2 bases; bases outside gene matches: 10. Per germline, CDR1 MNHNS and CDR2 SASEGT. The CDR3 region is CASRTGLAGERPYEQYF. CDR3 in DNA: TGTGCCAGCAGGACAGGACTAGCGGGAGAGCGCCCCTACGAGCAGTACTTC.

As for this clonotype: Just one base apart from a much larger clone, this may be a read error. This chain joins TRBV7-6 and TRBJ2-6; no reliable D call. The CDR3 consists of 17 residues. Trimming took off 4 bases at V and 0 bases at J, with 13 bases between the two ends. Per germline, CDR1 SGHVS and CDR2 FNYEAQ. This CDR3 is CASSSSRAGSGANVLTF. Here the CDR3 DNA reads TGTGCCAGCAGCTCCAGCCGAGCAGGCTCTGGGGCCAACGTCCTGACTTTC.

The chain recombines TRBV30 with TRBJ2-7; 9 bases fit TRBD1. Germline V lookup: CDR1 GTSNPN, CDR2 SVGIG (reference sequence). J lost 3 bases, V lost 1 base, and 7 bases had no gene match. CDR3 length: 15 residues. CDR3 nucleotides: TGTGCCTGGAGTGGGGACAGGGCCAAGGGCTACGAGCAGTACTTC. Protein product: CAWSGDRAKGYEQYF.